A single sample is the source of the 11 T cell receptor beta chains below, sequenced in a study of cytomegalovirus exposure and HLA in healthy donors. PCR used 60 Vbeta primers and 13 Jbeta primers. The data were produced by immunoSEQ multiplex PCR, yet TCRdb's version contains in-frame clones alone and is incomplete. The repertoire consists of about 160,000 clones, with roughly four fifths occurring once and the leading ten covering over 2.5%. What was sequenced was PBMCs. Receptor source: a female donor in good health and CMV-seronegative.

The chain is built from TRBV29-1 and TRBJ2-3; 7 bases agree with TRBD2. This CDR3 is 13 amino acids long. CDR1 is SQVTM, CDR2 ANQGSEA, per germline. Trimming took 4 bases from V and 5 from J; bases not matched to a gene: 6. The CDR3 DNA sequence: TGCAGCGTTGTAGGCAGGGAGGGAGATACGCAGTATTTT. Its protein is CSVVGREGDTQYF.

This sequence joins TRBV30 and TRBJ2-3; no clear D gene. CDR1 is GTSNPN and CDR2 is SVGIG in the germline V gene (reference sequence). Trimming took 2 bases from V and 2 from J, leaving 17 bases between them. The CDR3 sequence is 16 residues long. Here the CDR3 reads CAWSPLGEPFTDTQYF. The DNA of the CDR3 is TGTGCCTGGAGTCCCCTTGGAGAGCCCTTCACAGATACGCAGTATTTT.

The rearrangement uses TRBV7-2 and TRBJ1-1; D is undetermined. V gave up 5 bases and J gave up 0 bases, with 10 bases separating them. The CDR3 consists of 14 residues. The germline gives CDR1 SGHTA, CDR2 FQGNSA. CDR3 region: CASSLAGLNTEAFF. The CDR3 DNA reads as TGTGCCAGCAGCCTGGCGGGATTGAACACTGAAGCTTTCTTT. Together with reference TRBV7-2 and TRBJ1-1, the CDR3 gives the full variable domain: GAGVSQSPSNKVTEKGKDVELRCDPISGHTALYWYRQSLGQGLEFLIYFQGNSAPDKSGLPSDRFSAERTGGSVSTLTIQRTQQEDSAVYLCASSLAGLNTEAFFGQGTRLTVV.

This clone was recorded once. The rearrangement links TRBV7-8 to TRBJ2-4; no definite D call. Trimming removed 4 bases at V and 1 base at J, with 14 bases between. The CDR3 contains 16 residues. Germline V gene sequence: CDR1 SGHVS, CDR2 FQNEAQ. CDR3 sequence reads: CASSSRIFGAKNIQYF. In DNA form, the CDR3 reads TGTGCCAGCAGCTCGCGAATATTCGGGGCCAAAAACATTCAGTACTTC. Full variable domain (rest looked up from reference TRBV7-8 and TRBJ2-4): GAGVSQSPRYKVAKRGQDVALRCDPISGHVSLFWYQQALGQGPEFLTYFQNEAQLDKSGLPSDRFFAERPEGSVSTLKIQRTQQEDSAVYLCASSSRIFGAKNIQYFGAGTRLSVL.

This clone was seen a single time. The CDR3 reads CASSPTRQETQYF. The CDR3 region has the DNA TGTGCCAGCAGTCCGACTAGGCAAGAGACCCAGTACTTC. The rearrangement links TRBV27 to TRBJ2-5; D is perhaps TRBD2 (6 bases). The CDR3 runs to 13 residues. Germline CDR1 reads MNHEY; CDR2 reads SMNVEV (reference sequence). Trimming left V 5 bases short and J 2 bases short, with 9 bases between.

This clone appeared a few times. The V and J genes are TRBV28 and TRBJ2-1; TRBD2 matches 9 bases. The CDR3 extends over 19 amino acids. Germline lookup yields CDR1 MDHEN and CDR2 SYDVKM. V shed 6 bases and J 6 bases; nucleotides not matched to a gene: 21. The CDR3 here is CASSPPRAVGGRAGNEQFF. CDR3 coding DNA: TGTGCCAGCAGCCCCCCCAGGGCAGTTGGCGGGAGGGCGGGCAATGAGCAGTTCTTC.

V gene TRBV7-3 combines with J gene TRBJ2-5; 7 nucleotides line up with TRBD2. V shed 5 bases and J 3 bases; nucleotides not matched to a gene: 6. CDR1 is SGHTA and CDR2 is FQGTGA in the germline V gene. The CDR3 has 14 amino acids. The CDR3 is CASSPTGTKETQYF. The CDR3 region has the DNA TGTGCCAGCAGCCCTACCGGGACTAAAGAGACCCAGTACTTC.

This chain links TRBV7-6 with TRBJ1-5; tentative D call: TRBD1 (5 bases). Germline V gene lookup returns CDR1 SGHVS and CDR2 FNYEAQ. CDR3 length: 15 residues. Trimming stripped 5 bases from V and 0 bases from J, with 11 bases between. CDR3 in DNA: TGTGCCAGCAGCCCAGGACAAGCTAGCAATCAGCCCCAGCATTTT. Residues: CASSPGQASNQPQHF.

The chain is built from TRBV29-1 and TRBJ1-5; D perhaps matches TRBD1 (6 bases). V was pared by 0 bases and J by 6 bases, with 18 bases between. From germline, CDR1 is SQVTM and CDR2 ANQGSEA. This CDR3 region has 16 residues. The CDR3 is CSVEDRGHRLGQPQHF. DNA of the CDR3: TGCAGCGTTGAAGATAGGGGACACAGGCTGGGTCAGCCCCAGCATTTT.

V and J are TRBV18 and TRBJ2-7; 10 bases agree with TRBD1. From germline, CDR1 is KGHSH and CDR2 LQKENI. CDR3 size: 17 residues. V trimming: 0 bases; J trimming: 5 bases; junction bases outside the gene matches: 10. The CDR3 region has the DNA TGTGCCAGCTCACCACCGGGTTCGGGACAGGGGCCCCACGAGCAGTACTTC. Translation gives CASSPPGSGQGPHEQYF.

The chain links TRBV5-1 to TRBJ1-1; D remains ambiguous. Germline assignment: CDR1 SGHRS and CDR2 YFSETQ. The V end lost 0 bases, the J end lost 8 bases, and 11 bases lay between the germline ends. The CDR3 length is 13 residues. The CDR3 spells CASSLALTKEAFF. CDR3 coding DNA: TGCGCCAGCAGCTTGGCCTTGACTAAGGAAGCTTTCTTT.